A single sample gave rise to the 8 T cell receptor beta chains below, sequenced in a study of blood T cell repertoires in COVID-19. Using immunoSEQ multiplex PCR, the repertoire was profiled, and TCRdb retains in-frame clones only, with some absent. The sample has 300,000 to 350,000 clones, about nine tenths seen once. What was sequenced was PBMCs or T cells enriched from blood (not recorded which). The origin of the receptors is a woman aged 25 to 45 who had recovered from COVID-19.

This sequence joins TRBV18 and TRBJ2-2, with TRBD2 identical over 13 bases. Unmatched junction bases numbered 4, after V lost 2 bases and J lost 7 bases. The CDR3 has 16 amino acids. Germline CDR1 reads KGHSH; CDR2 reads LQKENI. The CDR3, as DNA: TGTGCCAGCTCACCATTTGGACTAGCGGGAGACGGGGAGCTGTTTTTT. Translation gives CASSPFGLAGDGELFF.

With regard to this clone: At the DNA level, this CDR3 is encoded by other sequences in the same sample as well. J is TRBJ2-1 and V is TRBV5-1; unclear D gene. V was pared by 0 bases and J by 8 bases, with 3 bases between. The CDR3 spans 11 residues. The germline V gene has CDR1 SGHRS and CDR2 YFSETQ. In DNA form, the CDR3 reads TGCGCCAGCAGCTTGGCGTATGAGCAGTTCTTC. Translation: CASSLAYEQFF.

This chain uses TRBV2 with TRBJ2-1, with D possibly TRBD2 on 5 matching bases. Between the trimmed V and J ends, which lost 5 bases and 1 base, there was a span of 12 bases. Germline-derived CDR1 and CDR2 are SNHLY and FYNNEI. This CDR3 spans 15 amino acids. CDR3 in DNA: TGTGCCAGCAGTTCAGCGGCTACGTCCTACAATGAGCAGTTCTTC. It encodes CASSSAATSYNEQFF.

This clone was detected a few times. The J gene is TRBJ2-2, the V gene TRBV10-3; D unclear. The CDR3 consists of 15 residues. The germline V and J ends were trimmed by 11 bases and 5 bases, with 21 bases remaining between them. Germline V gene lookup returns CDR1 ENHRY and CDR2 SYGVKD. CDR3 sequence (DNA): TGTGCCTCACAAACGGCGGAAAGAAGAACCGGGGAGCTGTTTTTT. Residues: CASQTAERRTGELFF.

The chain links TRBV7-9 to TRBJ1-1; TRBD1 agrees at 7 bases. From germline, CDR1 is SEHNR and CDR2 FQNEAQ (reference sequence). This CDR3 is 14 amino acids long. The ends lost 5 bases at V and 5 bases at J; junction bases unmatched: 8. In nucleotides, the CDR3 is TGTGCCAGCAGCACAGGGGTAGTAAGGACTGAAGCTTTCTTT. Its protein is CASSTGVVRTEAFF. The full variable domain, rest sourced from reference TRBV7-9 and TRBJ1-1, is DTGVSQNPRHKITKRGQNVTFRCDPISEHNRLYWYRQTLGQGPEFLTYFQNEAQLEKSRLLSDRFSAERPKGSFSTLEIQRTEQGDSAMYLCASSTGVVRTEAFFGQGTRLTVV.

The V and J genes are TRBV27 and TRBJ2-3, with 7 bases that match TRBD2. This CDR3 has 20 amino acids. Germline assignment: CDR1 MNHEY and CDR2 SMNVEV (reference sequence). V shed 6 bases, J shed 4 bases, and the junction held 25 bases outside the gene matches. CDR3 sequence (DNA): TGTGCCAGCAGCGCCCCTTGGAGGGATTGGGGCGGGGGAGCGGCAGATACGCAGTATTTT. Encoded protein: CASSAPWRDWGGGAADTQYF.

The chain joins TRBV21-1 to TRBJ2-7; TRBD1 is taken as the D call from the table, unchecked against the DNA. TRBV21-1 has pseudogene status. The CDR3 is 16 residues long. Here the CDR3 DNA reads TGTGCCAGCAGGGTAACAGGGGCCCCACTAGAAGACGAGCAGTACTTC. It specifies CASRVTGAPLEDEQYF.

The chain is built from TRBV30 and TRBJ2-7, with D tentatively TRBD1 (6 bases). V was trimmed by 4 bases and J by 6 bases, leaving 10 bases between them. In germline, CDR1 is GTSNPN, CDR2 SVGIG (reference sequence). This CDR3 contains 11 residues. CDR3 nucleotide sequence: TGTGCCTGGATTACAGGGCTCGAGCAGTACTTC. It yields the protein CAWITGLEQYF.